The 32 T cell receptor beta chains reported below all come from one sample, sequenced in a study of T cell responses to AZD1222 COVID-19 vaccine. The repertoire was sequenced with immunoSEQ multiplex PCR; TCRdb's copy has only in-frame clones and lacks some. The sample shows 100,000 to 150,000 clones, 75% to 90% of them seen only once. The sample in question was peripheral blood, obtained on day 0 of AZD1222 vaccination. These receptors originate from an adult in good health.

The CDR3 sequence is CAWSVLGRVDTEAFF. The CDR3 nucleotides are TGTGCCTGGAGTGTACTGGGCAGGGTGGACACTGAAGCTTTCTTT. The V call is TRBV30, the J call TRBJ1-1, with D possibly TRBD1 on 5 matching bases. V was trimmed by 0 bases and J by 3 bases, leaving 14 bases between them. The CDR3 contains 15 residues. Germline CDR1 is GTSNPN and CDR2 is SVGIG (reference sequence).

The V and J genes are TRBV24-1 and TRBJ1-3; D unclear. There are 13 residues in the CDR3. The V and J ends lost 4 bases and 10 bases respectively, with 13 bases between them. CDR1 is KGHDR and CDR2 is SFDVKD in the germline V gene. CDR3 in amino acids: CATSDPGRTTIYF. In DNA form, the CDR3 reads TGTGCCACCAGTGACCCTGGGAGAACGACCATATATTTT.

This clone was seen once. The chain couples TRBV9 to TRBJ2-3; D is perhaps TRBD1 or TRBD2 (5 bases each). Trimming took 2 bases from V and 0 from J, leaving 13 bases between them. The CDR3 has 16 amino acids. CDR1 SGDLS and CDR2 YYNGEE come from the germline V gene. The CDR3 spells CASSVETGPSTDTQYF. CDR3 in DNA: TGTGCCAGCAGCGTGGAAACGGGACCGAGCACAGATACGCAGTATTTT.

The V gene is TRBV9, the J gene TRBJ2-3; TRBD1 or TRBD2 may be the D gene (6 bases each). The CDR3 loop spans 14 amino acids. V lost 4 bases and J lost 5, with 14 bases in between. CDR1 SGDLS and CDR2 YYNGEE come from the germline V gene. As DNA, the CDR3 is TGTGCCAGCAGCTCAAGACTAGGGGGAGATACGCAGTATTTT. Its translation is CASSSRLGGDTQYF.

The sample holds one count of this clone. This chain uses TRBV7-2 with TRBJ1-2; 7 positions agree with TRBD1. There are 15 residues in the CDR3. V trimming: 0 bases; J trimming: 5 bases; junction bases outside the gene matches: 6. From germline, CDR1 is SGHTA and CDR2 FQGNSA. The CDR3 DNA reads TGTGCCAGCAGCTTAGCCTTGGGGACAGAATATGGCTACACCTTC. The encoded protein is CASSLALGTEYGYTF.

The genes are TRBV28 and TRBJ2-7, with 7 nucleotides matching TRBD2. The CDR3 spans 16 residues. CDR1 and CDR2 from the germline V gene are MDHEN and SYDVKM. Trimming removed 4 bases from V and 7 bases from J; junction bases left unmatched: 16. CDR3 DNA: TGTGCCAGCAGTTCCCCAAGGGGCCTAGCGGTGGGGGAGCAGTACTTC. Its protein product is CASSSPRGLAVGEQYF.

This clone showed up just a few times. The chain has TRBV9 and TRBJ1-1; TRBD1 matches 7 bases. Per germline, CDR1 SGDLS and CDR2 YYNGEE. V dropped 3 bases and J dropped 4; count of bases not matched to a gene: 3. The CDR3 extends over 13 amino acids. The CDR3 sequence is CASSGYRGTEAFF. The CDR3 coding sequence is TGTGCCAGCAGCGGATACAGGGGCACTGAAGCTTTCTTT.

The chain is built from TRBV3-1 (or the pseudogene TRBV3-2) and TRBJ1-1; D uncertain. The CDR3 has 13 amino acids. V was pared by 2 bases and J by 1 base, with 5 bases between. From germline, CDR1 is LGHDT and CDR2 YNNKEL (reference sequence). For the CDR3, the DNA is TGTGCCAGCAGCCAAAATGGGAACACTGAAGCTTTCTTT. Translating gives CASSQNGNTEAFF.

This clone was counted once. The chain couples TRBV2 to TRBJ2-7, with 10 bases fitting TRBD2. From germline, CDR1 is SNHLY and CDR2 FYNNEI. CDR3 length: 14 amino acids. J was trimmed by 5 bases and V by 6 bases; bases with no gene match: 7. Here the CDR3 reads CASSPSGRTNEQYF. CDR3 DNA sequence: TGTGCCAGCAGCCCTAGCGGGAGAACGAACGAGCAGTACTTC.

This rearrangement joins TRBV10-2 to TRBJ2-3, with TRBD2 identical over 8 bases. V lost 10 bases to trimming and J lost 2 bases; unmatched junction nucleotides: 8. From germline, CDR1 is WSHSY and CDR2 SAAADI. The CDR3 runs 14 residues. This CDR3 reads CATETSGSTDTQYF. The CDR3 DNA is TGCGCCACGGAAACTAGCGGCTCCACAGATACGCAGTATTTT.

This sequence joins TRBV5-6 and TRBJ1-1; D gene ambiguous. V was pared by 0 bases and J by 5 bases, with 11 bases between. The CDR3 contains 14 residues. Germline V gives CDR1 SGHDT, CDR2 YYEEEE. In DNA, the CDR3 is TGTGCCAGCAGCTTGGAAGCGGGAGTTACTGAAGCTTTCTTT. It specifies CASSLEAGVTEAFF. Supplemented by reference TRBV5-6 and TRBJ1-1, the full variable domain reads DAGVTQSPTHLIKTRGQQVTLRCSPKSGHDTVSWYQQALGQGPQFIFQYYEEEERQRGNFPDRFSGHQFPNYSSELNVNALLLGDSALYLCASSLEAGVTEAFFGQGTRLTVV.

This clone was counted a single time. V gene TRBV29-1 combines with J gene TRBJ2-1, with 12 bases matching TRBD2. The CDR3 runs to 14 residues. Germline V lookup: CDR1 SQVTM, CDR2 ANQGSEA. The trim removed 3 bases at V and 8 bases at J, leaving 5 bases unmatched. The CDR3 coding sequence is TGCAGCGTTGACGGACTAGCGGGACTGGATGAGCAGTTCTTC. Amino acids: CSVDGLAGLDEQFF.

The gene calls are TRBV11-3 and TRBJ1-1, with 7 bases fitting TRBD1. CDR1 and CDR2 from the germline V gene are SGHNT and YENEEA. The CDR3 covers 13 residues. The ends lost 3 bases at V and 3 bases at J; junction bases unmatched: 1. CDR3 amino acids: CASSFQGDTEAFF. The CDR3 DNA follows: TGTGCCAGCAGCTTTCAGGGGGACACTGAAGCTTTCTTT.

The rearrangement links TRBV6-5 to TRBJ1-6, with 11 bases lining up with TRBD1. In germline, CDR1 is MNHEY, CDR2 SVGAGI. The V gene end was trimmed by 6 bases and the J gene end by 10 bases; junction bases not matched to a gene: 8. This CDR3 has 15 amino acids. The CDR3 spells CASSNLDRGQSPLHF. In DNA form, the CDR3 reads TGTGCCAGCAGCAACCTGGACAGGGGGCAATCACCCCTCCACTTT.

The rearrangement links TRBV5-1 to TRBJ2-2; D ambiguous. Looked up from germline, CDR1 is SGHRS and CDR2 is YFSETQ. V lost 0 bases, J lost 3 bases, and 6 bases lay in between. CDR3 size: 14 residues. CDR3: CASSLASDTGELFF. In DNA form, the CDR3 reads TGCGCCAGCAGCTTGGCGTCGGACACCGGGGAGCTGTTTTTT.

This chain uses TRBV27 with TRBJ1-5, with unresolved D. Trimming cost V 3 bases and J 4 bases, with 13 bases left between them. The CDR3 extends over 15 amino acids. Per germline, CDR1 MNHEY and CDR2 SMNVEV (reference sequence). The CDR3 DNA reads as TGTGCCAGCAGTTTGGGATCGGTCGGGAATCAGCCCCAGCATTTT. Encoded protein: CASSLGSVGNQPQHF.

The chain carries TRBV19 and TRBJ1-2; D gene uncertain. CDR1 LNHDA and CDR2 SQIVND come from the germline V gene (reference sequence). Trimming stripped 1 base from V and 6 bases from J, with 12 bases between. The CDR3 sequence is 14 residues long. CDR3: CASSIARTGDGYTF. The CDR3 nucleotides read TGTGCCAGTAGTATAGCCCGAACGGGCGATGGCTACACCTTC. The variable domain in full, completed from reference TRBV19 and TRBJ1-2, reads DGGITQSPKYLFRKEGQNVTLSCEQNLNHDAMYWYRQDPGQGLRLIYYSQIVNDFQKGDIAEGYSVSREKKESFPLTVTSAQKNPTAFYLCASSIARTGDGYTFGSGTRLTVV.

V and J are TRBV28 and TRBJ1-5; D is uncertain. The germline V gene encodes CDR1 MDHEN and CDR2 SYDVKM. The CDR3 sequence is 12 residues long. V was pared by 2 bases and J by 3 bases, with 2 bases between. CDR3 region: CASSLTNQPQHF. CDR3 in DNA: TGTGCCAGCAGTTTAACCAATCAGCCCCAGCATTTT. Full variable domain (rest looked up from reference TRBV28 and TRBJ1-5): DVKVTQSSRYLVKRTGEKVFLECVQDMDHENMFWYRQDPGLGLRLIYFSYDVKMKEKGDIPEGYSVSREKKERFSLILESASTNQTSMYLCASSLTNQPQHFGDGTRLSIL.

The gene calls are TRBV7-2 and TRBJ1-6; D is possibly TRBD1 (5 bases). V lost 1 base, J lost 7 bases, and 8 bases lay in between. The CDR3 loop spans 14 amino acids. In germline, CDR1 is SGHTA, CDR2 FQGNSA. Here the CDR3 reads CASSLGTYNSPLHF. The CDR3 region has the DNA TGTGCCAGCAGCTTAGGGACATACAATTCACCCCTCCACTTT. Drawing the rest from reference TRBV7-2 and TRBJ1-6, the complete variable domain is GAGVSQSPSNKVTEKGKDVELRCDPISGHTALYWYRQSLGQGLEFLIYFQGNSAPDKSGLPSDRFSAERTGGSVSTLTIQRTQQEDSAVYLCASSLGTYNSPLHFGNGTRLTVT.

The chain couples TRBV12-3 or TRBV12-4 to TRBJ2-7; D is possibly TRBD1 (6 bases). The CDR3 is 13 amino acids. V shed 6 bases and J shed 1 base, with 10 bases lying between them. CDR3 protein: CASSRGQSYEQYF. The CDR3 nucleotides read TGTGCCAGCAGCCGGGGACAATCCTACGAGCAGTACTTC.

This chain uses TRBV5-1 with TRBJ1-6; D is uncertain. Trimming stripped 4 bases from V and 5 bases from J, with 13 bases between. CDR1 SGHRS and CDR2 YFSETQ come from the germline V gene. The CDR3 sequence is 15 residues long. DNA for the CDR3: TGCGCCAGCAGCAATGGGCAGACTAATAATTCACCCCTCCACTTT. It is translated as CASSNGQTNNSPLHF.

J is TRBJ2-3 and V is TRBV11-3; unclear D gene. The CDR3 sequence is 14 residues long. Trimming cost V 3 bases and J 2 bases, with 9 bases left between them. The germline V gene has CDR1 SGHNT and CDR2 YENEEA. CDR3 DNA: TGTGCCAGCAGCTTCGGATTCTCCACAGATACGCAGTATTTT. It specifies CASSFGFSTDTQYF.

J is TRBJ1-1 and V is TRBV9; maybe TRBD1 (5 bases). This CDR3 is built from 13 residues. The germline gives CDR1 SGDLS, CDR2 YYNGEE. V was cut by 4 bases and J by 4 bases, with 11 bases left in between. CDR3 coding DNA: TGTGCCAGCAGCCCAGGAAGGGGCACTGAAGCTTTCTTT. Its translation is CASSPGRGTEAFF.

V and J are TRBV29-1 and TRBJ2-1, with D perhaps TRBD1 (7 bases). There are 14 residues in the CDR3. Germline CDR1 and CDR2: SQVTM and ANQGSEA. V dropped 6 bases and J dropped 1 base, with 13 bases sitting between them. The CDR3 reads CSVHRGGSYNEQFF. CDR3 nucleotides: TGCAGCGTCCACAGGGGAGGATCCTACAATGAGCAGTTCTTC.

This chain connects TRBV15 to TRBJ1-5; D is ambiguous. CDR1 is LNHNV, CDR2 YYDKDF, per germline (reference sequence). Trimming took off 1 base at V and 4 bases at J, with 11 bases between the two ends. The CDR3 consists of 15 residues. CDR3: CATSRGLGENQPQHF. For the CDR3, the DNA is TGTGCCACCAGCAGAGGCCTCGGGGAAAATCAGCCCCAGCATTTT. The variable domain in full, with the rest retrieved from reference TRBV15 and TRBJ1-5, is DAMVIQNPRYQVTQFGKPVTLSCSQTLNHNVMYWYQQKSSQAPKLLFHYYDKDFNNEADTPDNFQSRRPNTSFCFLDIRSPGLGDTAMYLCATSRGLGENQPQHFGDGTRLSIL.

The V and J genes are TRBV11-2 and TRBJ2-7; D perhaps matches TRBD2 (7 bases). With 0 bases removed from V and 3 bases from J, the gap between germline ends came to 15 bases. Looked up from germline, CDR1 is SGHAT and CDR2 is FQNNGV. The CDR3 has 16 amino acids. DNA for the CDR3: TGTGCCAGCAGCTTAGATCAGGGAAGGGGGGGCTACGAGCAGTACTTC. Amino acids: CASSLDQGRGGYEQYF.

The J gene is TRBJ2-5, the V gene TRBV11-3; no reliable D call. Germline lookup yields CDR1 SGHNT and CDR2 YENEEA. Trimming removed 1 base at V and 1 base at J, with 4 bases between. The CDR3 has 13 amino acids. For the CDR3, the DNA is TGTGCCAGCAGCTTAGGAGGCCAAGAGACCCAGTACTTC. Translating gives CASSLGGQETQYF.

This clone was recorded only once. CDR3 sequence: CASSPGTSMPDTQYF. The CDR3, as DNA: TGTGCCAGCAGTCCCGGGACTAGCATGCCAGATACGCAGTATTTT. This rearrangement joins TRBV6-4 to TRBJ2-3, with 9 bases fitting TRBD2. Germline CDR1 reads MRHNA; CDR2 reads SNTAGT. Losses at the gene ends were 5 bases for V and 4 bases for J; bases not matched to a gene: 7. The CDR3 has 15 amino acids.

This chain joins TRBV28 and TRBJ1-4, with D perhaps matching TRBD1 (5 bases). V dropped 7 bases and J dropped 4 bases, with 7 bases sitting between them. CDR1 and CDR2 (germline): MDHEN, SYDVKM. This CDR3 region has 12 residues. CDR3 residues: CASTDSNEKLFF. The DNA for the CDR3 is TGTGCCAGCACAGACAGTAATGAAAAACTGTTTTTT.

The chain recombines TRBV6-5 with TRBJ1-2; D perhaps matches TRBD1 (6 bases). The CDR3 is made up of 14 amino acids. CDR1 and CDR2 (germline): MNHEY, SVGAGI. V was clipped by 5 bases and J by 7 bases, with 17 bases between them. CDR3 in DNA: TGTGCCAGCAGTACGCCCCGGGACAATTTTGGCTACACCTTC. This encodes CASSTPRDNFGYTF.

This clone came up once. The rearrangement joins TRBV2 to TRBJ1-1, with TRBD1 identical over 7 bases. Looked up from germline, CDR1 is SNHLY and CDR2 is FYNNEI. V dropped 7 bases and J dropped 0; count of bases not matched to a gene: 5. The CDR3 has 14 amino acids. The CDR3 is CASTLGQMNTEAFF. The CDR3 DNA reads TGTGCCAGCACCCTGGGACAGATGAACACTGAAGCTTTCTTT.

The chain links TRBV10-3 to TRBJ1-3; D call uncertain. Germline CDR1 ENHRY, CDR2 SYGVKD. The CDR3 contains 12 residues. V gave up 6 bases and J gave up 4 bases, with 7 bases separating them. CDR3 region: CAIRTKGNTIYF. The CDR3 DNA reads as TGTGCCATCAGGACCAAGGGAAACACCATATATTTT.